The 9 T cell receptor beta chains given below trace back to one sample, sequenced in a study of blood T cell repertoires in COVID-19. Sequenced by immunoSEQ multiplex PCR; TCRdb stores in-frame clones only, minus some. The sample has fewer than 200,000 clones; roughly 91% are singletons. The sequenced sample consisted of peripheral blood. All receptors derive from a man between 18 and 29 years old with COVID-19, enrolled during active disease.

V is TRBV27 and J is TRBJ2-1; the D is unclear. The V gene lost 3 bases and the J gene lost 7 bases, with 16 bases spanning the gap. Germline loops: CDR1 MNHEY, CDR2 SMNVEV (reference sequence). The CDR3 sequence is 15 residues long. CDR3 amino acids: CASSFWLGGGNEQFF. The CDR3 coding sequence is TGTGCCAGCAGTTTTTGGCTGGGTGGCGGTAATGAGCAGTTCTTC.

This sequence joins TRBV29-1 and TRBJ2-1, with D perhaps TRBD1 (5 bases). The ends were cut back, 6 bases at V and 0 bases at J, with 15 bases in the middle. This CDR3 region has 15 residues. Germline V gives CDR1 SQVTM, CDR2 ANQGSEA. The CDR3 protein is CSVRQNFLSYNEQFF. The CDR3 DNA reads as TGCAGCGTCAGACAGAACTTCCTCTCCTACAATGAGCAGTTCTTC.

The chain has TRBV6-5 and TRBJ2-7; perhaps TRBD1 as D (5 bases). The CDR3 has 15 residues. The germline V and J ends were trimmed by 2 bases and 5 bases, with 16 bases remaining between them. Germline V gene sequence: CDR1 MNHEY, CDR2 SVGAGI. The CDR3 spells CASSYRIRGFHEQYF. For the CDR3, the DNA is TGTGCCAGCAGTTACCGGATTAGGGGTTTCCACGAGCAGTACTTC.

The chain recombines TRBV30 with TRBJ2-1; D perhaps matches TRBD1 (6 bases). The ends were cut back, 0 bases at V and 0 bases at J, with 12 bases in the middle. CDR3 length: 16 residues. Germline lookup yields CDR1 GTSNPN and CDR2 SVGIG (reference sequence). In DNA, the CDR3 is TGTGCCTGGAGTGTAAGGGGGTACTACTCCTACAATGAGCAGTTCTTC. As protein: CAWSVRGYYSYNEQFF.

The chain couples TRBV29-1 to TRBJ2-3, with TRBD2 identical over 12 bases. The germline V gene encodes CDR1 SQVTM and CDR2 ANQGSEA. The CDR3 covers 16 residues. Trimming removed 4 bases from V and 0 bases from J; junction bases left unmatched: 5. The CDR3 protein is CSVGLAGASSTDTQYF. CDR3 sequence (DNA): TGCAGCGTTGGACTAGCGGGAGCCTCTAGCACAGATACGCAGTATTTT.

This sequence joins TRBV28 and TRBJ2-7, with D possibly TRBD2 on 5 matching bases. V was cut by 2 bases and J by 2 bases, with 16 bases left in between. The CDR3 covers 16 residues. Germline V gene sequence: CDR1 MDHEN, CDR2 SYDVKM. The CDR3 DNA reads TGTGCCAGCAGTTTACTCCCGCGGGCAGAAACCTACGAGCAGTACTTC. It translates to CASSLLPRAETYEQYF.

V and J are TRBV6-2 or TRBV6-3 and TRBJ2-2; 7 nucleotides agree with TRBD1. Germline CDR1 and CDR2: MNHEY and SVGEGT. V was clipped by 4 bases and J by 2 bases; unmatched bases: 4. The CDR3 is 15 amino acids. The CDR3 bases are TGTGCCAGCAGTTGGGACAGACCAAACACCGGGGAGCTGTTTTTT. This sequence encodes CASSWDRPNTGELFF.

The CDR3 sequence is CASSFYKFNQPQHF. CDR3 bases: TGTGCCAGCAGTTTTTACAAATTCAATCAGCCCCAGCATTTT. V usage is TRBV6-6 and J usage is TRBJ1-5, with unresolved D. CDR3 length equals 14 residues. Trimming pared 4 bases from V and 3 bases from J, leaving 10 bases between. CDR1 is MNHNY and CDR2 is SVGAGI in the germline V gene (reference sequence).

This chain links TRBV28 with TRBJ1-5, with TRBD1 identical over 7 bases. V was clipped by 2 bases and J by 4 bases; unmatched bases: 5. CDR1 is MDHEN, CDR2 SYDVKM, per germline. The CDR3 is 15 residues long. The CDR3 DNA reads TGTGCCAGCAGTTTAGAAAGACAGGGAAATCAGCCCCAGCATTTT. This translates into CASSLERQGNQPQHF.